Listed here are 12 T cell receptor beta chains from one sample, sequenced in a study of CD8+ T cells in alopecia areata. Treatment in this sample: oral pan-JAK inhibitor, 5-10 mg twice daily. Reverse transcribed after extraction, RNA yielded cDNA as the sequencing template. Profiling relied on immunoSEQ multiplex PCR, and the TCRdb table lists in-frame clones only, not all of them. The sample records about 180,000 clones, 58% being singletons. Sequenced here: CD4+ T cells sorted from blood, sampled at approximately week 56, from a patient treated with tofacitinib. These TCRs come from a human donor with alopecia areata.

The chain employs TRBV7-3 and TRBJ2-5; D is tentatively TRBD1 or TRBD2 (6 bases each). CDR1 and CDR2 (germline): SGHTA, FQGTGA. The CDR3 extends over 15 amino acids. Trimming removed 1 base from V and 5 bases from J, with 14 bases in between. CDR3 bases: TGTGCCAGCAGCTTAAGTGGAGGGGGACACGAGACCCAGTACTTC. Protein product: CASSLSGGGHETQYF.

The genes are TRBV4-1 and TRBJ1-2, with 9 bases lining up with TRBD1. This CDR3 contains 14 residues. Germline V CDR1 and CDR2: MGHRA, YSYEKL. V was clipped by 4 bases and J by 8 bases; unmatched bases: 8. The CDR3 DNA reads TGCGCCAGCAGCCTCACAGGGGGCTCGAGGGGCTACACCTTC. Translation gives CASSLTGGSRGYTF.

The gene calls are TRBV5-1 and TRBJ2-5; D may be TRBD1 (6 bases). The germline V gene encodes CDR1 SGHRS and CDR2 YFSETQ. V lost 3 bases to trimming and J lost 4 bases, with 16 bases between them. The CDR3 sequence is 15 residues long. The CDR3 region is CASSYRQDGRETQYF. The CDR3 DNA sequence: TGCGCCAGCAGCTACCGACAGGACGGGCGAGAGACCCAGTACTTC.

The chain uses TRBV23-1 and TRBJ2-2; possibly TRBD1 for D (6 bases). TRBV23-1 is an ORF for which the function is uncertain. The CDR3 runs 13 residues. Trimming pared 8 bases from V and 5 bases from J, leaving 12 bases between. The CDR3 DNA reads TGCGCCAGCGGGGAACAGGGTACCGGGGAGCTGTTTTTT. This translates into CASGEQGTGELFF.

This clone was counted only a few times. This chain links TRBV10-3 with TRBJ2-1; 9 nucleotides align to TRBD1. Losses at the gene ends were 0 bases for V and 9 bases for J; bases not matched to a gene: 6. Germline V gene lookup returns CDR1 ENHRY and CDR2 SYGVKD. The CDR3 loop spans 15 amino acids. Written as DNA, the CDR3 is TGTGCCATCAGTGAGTCGCCACAGGGGGCGAGTGAGCAGTTCTTC. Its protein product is CAISESPQGASEQFF.

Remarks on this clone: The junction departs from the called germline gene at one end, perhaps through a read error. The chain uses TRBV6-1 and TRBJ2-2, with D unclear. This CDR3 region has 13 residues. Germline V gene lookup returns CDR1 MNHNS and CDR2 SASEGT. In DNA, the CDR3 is TGTGCCATCAGTTTCAGAGACACCGGGGAGCTGTTTTTT. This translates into CAISFRDTGELFF.

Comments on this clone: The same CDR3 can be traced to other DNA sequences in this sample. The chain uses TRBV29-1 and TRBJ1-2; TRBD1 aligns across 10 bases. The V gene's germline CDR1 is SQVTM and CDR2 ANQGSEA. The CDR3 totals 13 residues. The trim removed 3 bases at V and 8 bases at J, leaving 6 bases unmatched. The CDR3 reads CSVERDRGRGYTF. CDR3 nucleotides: TGCAGCGTTGAGCGAGACAGGGGGCGCGGCTACACCTTC.

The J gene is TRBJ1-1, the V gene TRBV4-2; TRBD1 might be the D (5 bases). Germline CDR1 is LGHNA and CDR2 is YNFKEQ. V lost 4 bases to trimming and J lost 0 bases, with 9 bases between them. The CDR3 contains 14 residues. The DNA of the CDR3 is TGTGCCAGCAGCCCAGGACACATGAACACTGAAGCTTTCTTT. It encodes CASSPGHMNTEAFF.

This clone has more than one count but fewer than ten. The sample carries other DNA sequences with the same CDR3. CDR3 DNA sequence: TGCAGCGTTGGGGGTGGCCAAGAGACCCAGTACTTC. Residues: CSVGGGQETQYF. The chain has TRBV29-1 and TRBJ2-5; D is ambiguous. Germline assignment: CDR1 SQVTM and CDR2 ANQGSEA. This CDR3 spans 12 amino acids. The V end was cut by 4 bases, the J end by 1 base, with 7 bases between.

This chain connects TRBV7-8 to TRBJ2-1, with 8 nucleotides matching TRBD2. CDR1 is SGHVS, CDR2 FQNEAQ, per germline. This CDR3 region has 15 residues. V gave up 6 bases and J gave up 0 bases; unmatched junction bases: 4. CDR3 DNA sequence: TGTGCCAGCAGTCCCGGGGGGGCCTCCTACAATGAGCAGTTCTTC. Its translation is CASSPGGASYNEQFF.

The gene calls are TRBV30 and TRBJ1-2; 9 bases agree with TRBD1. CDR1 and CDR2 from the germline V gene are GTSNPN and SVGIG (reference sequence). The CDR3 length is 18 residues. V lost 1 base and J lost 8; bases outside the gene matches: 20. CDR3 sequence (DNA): TGTGCCTGGAGTGGACCGTCATCCCGGGACAGGGAATCTAGGGGCTACACCTTC. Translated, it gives CAWSGPSSRDRESRGYTF.

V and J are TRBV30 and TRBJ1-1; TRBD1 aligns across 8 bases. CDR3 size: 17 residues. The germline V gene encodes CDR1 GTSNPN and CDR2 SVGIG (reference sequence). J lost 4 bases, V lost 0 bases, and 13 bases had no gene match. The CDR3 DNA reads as TGTGCCTGGAGTGTACACCCCGGACAGGGCCAGGGCACTGAAGCTTTCTTT. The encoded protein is CAWSVHPGQGQGTEAFF. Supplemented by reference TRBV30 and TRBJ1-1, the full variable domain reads SQTIHQWPATLVQPVGSPLSLECTVEGTSNPNLYWYRQAAGRGLQLLFYSVGIGQISSEVPQNLSASRPQDRQFILSSKKLLLSDSGFYLCAWSVHPGQGQGTEAFFGQGTRLTVV.